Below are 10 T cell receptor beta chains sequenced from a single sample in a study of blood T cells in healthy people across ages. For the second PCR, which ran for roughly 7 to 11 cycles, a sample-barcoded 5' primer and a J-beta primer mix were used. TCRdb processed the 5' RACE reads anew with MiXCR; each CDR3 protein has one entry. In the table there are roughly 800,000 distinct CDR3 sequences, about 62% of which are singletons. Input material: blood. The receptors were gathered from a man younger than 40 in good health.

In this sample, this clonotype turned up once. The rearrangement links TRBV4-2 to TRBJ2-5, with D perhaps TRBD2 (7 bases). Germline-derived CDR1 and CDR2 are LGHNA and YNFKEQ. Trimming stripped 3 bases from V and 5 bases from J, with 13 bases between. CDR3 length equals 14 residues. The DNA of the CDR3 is TGTGCCAGCAGCCAGGGGGGGCCTTGGGAGACCCAGTACTTC. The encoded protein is CASSQGGPWETQYF.

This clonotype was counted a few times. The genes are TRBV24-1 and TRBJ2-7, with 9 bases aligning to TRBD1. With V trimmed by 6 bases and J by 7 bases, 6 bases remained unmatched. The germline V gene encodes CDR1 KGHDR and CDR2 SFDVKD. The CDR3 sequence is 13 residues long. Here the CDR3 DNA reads TGTGCCACCAGTCTCGGACAGGGGCAAGAGCAGTACTTC. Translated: CATSLGQGQEQYF.

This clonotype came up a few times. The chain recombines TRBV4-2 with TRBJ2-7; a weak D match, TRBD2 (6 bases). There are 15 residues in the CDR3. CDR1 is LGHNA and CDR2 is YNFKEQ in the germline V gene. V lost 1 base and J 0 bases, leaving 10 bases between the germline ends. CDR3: CASSQGGEISYEQYF. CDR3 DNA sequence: TGTGCCAGCAGCCAAGGGGGGGAGATCTCCTACGAGCAGTACTTC.

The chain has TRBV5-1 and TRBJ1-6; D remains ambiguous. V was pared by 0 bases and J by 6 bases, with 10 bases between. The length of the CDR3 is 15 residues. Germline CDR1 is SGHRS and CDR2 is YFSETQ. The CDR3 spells CASSLGQSSNSPLHF. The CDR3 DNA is TGCGCCAGCAGCTTGGGGCAGTCTTCTAATTCACCCCTCCACTTT. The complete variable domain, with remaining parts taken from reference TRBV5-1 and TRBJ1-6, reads KAGVTQTPRYLIKTRGQQVTLSCSPISGHRSVSWYQQTPGQGLQFLFEYFSETQRNKGNFPGRFSGRQFSNSRSEMNVSTLELGDSALYLCASSLGQSSNSPLHFGNGTRLTVT.

CDR3 protein: CASSVQESPRAGYTF. CDR3 nucleotides: TGTGCCAGCAGCGTCCAAGAAAGCCCCAGGGCTGGCTACACCTTC. The rearrangement joins TRBV9 to TRBJ1-2, with D perhaps TRBD1 (5 bases). CDR1 SGDLS and CDR2 YYNGEE come from the germline V gene. Trimming stripped 2 bases from V and 7 bases from J, with 18 bases between. The CDR3 has 15 residues.

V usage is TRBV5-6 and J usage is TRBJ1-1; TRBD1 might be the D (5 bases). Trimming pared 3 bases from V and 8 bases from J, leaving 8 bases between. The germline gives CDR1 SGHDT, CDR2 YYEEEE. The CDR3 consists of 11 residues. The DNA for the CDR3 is TGTGCCAGCAGCTCCCGGGGGGAAGCTTTCTTT. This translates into CASSSRGEAFF.

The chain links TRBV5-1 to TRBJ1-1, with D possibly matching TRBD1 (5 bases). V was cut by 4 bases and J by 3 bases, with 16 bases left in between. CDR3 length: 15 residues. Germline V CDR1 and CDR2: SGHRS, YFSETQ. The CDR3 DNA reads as TGCGCCAGCAGCCCGCCGGGCAGGGCCGACACTGAAGCTTTCTTT. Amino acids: CASSPPGRADTEAFF.

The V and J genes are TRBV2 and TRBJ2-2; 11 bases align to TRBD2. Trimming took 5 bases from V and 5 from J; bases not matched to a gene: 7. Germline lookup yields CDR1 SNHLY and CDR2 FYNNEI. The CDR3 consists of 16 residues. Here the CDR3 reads CASSWASGGQTGELFF. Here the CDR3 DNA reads TGTGCCAGCAGTTGGGCTAGCGGGGGGCAAACCGGGGAGCTGTTTTTT.

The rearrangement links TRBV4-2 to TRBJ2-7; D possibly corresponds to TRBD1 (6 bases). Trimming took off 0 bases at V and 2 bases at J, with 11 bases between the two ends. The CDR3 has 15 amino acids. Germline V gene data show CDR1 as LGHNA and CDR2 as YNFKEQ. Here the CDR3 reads CASSQDHTGTYEQYF. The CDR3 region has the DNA TGTGCCAGCAGCCAAGATCATACAGGGACCTACGAGCAGTACTTC.

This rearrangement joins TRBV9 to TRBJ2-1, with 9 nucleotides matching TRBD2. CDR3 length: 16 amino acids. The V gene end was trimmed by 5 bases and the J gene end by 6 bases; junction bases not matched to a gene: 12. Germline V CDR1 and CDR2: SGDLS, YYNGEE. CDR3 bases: TGTGCCAGCAGAAGGGGGTGGCGGGAGGGCCCCAATGAGCAGTTCTTC. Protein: CASRRGWREGPNEQFF.